This TCR beta chain was documented in a study of shared clonotypes between healthy human individuals. Clones were sequenced by immunoSEQ multiplex PCR, and TCRdb holds only the in-frame ones, with some missing. Among more than 400,000 clones listed, around 73% were seen once. CDR3 length: 16 amino acids. What was sequenced was PBMCs. The chain recombines TRBV12-2 with TRBJ2-1; TRBD1, the table's D call, was not compared with the DNA. TRBV12-2 is labeled a pseudogene. The receptor was isolated from a woman aged 40 to 50 in good health. Some clones in this sample may be carry-over from other donors' samples. Here the CDR3 DNA reads TGTGCAAGTCGCTTAGTTAGGTGGGGCCTGAACAATGAGCAGTTCTTC. The encoded protein is CASRLVRWGLNNEQFF.